This TCR beta chain comes out of a study of technical replicates of blood from several donors. The CDR3 has 13 amino acids. V lost 4 bases to trimming and J lost 1 base, with 7 bases between them. Germline lookup yields CDR1 WNHNN and CDR2 SYGVQD (reference sequence). Data came from immunoSEQ multiplex PCR; TCRdb stores just in-frame clones and leaves some out. This sample has around 70,000 clones, with over 90% found just once. This sequence originates from a human donor in good health. The gene calls are TRBV10-1 and TRBJ1-1; D is ambiguous. The sequenced sample was T cells isolated from PBMCs. The CDR3 DNA is TGCGCCAGCAGTGTGATGGCGAACACTGAAGCTTTCTTT. Protein product: CASSVMANTEAFF.